This T cell receptor beta chain was observed in a study of T cell changes during pregnancy in multiple sclerosis. Some clones are missing from TCRdb's copy, which holds only in-frame ones; the method was immunoSEQ multiplex PCR. The data contain 65,000 to 75,000 clones, roughly 92% of them singletons. With 5 bases removed from V and 2 bases from J, the gap between germline ends came to 12 bases. The CDR3 has 14 residues. Germline loops: CDR1 SEHNR, CDR2 FQNEAQ (reference sequence). The J gene is TRBJ1-1, the V gene TRBV7-9; D is unresolved. The input for sequencing was CD8+ T cells from peripheral blood mononuclear cells, taken in the third trimester of pregnancy. The TCR sequence derives from a female donor in good health, enrolled as a control in a pregnancy study. CDR3 in DNA: TGTGCCAGCAGCCCTAGCCCCGTAAACACTGAAGCTTTCTTT. It yields the protein CASSPSPVNTEAFF.